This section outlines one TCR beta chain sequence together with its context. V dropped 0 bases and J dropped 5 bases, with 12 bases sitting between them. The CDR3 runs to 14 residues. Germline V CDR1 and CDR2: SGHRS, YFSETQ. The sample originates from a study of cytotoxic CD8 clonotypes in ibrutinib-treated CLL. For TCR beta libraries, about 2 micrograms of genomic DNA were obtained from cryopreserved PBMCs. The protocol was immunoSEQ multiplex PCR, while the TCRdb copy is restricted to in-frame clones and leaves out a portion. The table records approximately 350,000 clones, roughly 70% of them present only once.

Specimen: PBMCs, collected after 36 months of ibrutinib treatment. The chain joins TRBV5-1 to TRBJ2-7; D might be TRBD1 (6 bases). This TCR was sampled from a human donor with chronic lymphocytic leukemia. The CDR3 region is CASSLARTANEQYF. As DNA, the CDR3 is TGCGCCAGCAGCTTGGCACGGACAGCCAACGAGCAGTACTTC. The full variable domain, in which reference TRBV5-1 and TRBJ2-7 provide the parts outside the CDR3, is KAGVTQTPRYLIKTRGQQVTLSCSPISGHRSVSWYQQTPGQGLQFLFEYFSETQRNKGNFPGRFSGRQFSNSRSEMNVSTLELGDSALYLCASSLARTANEQYFGPGTRLTVT.